These 27 T cell receptor beta chains originate from one sample sequenced in a study of technical replicates of blood from a handful of donors. Produced via immunoSEQ multiplex PCR; TCRdb's table is partial and in-frame only. The data show about 91,000 clones, with around 93% seen just once and approximately 0.25% held by the top ten. The sequenced material came from T cells isolated from PBMCs. The receptors here all came from a human donor in good health.

This CDR3 is CASSPPGQILASGNTIYF. The DNA of the CDR3 is TGTGCCAGCTCACCACCGGGACAGATTTTGGCCTCTGGAAACACCATATATTTT. This sequence joins TRBV18 and TRBJ1-3; 7 nucleotides agree with TRBD1. This CDR3 is built from 18 residues. The germline CDR1 and CDR2 sequences are KGHSH and LQKENI. V lost 0 bases, J lost 0 bases, and 8 bases stayed unmatched.

The chain has TRBV6-1 and TRBJ1-3; a possible D gene is TRBD1 (5 bases). Germline values: CDR1 MNHNS, CDR2 SASEGT. Trimming took off 0 bases at V and 2 bases at J, with 14 bases between the two ends. The CDR3 runs 17 residues. The CDR3 DNA reads as TGTGCCAGCAGTGAAGCGCGTCCGGGGGTTACTGGAAACACCATATATTTT. Its translation is CASSEARPGVTGNTIYF.

This sequence joins TRBV10-1 and TRBJ1-1; 7 positions agree with TRBD1. Trimming took 9 bases from V and 0 from J; bases not matched to a gene: 4. The CDR3 is 13 amino acids. Germline CDR1 is WNHNN and CDR2 is SYGVQD (reference sequence). CDR3 sequence: CASRDSLNTEAFF. The CDR3 DNA sequence: TGCGCCAGTAGGGACAGCTTGAACACTGAAGCTTTCTTT.

The chain recombines TRBV5-1 with TRBJ2-1; 8 nucleotides agree with TRBD2. The CDR3 runs to 18 residues. J gave up 4 bases and V 7 bases, and 19 bases lay outside the gene matches. Germline CDR1 is SGHRS and CDR2 is YFSETQ. CDR3 amino acids: CASHARGLVSTQYNEQFF. CDR3 DNA: TGCGCCAGCCATGCCCGGGGACTAGTCTCGACCCAATACAATGAGCAGTTCTTC.

The genes are TRBV4-1 and TRBJ2-2, with a weak D call TRBD2 (5 bases). Germline-derived CDR1 and CDR2 are MGHRA and YSYEKL. This CDR3 is 17 amino acids long. Trimming removed 4 bases at V and 4 bases at J, with 19 bases between. CDR3 bases: TGCGCCAGCAGCCCAGCGAGGAGACAAACTAGCACCGGGGAGCTGTTTTTT. Its translation: CASSPARRQTSTGELFF.

The genes are TRBV5-1 and TRBJ2-1; 8 bases are shared with TRBD2. V lost 2 bases and J lost 3; bases outside the gene matches: 10. The CDR3 is 17 residues long. CDR1 is SGHRS and CDR2 is YFSETQ in the germline V gene. This chain's CDR3 is CASSLPAGENIYNEQFF. The CDR3 DNA reads as TGCGCCAGCAGCTTACCAGCGGGAGAGAACATCTACAATGAGCAGTTCTTC.

J is TRBJ1-4 and V is TRBV6-1, with D perhaps matching TRBD1 (5 bases). The V end lost 8 bases, the J end lost 5 bases, and 18 bases lay between the germline ends. This CDR3 region has 15 residues. Germline V gene data show CDR1 as MNHNS and CDR2 as SASEGT. The CDR3 DNA follows: TGTGCCAGCCTCTCGGGGGAGGCGGGAAATGAAAAACTGTTTTTT. Encoded protein: CASLSGEAGNEKLFF.

This clone was observed a single time. The chain has TRBV7-2 and TRBJ2-3; D is perhaps TRBD1 (6 bases). CDR1 is SGHTA and CDR2 is FQGNSA in the germline V gene. V was pared by 5 bases and J by 0 bases, with 12 bases between. The CDR3 is 15 residues long. The CDR3 loop is CASSRGQPSTDTQYF. DNA of the CDR3: TGTGCCAGCAGCCGTGGACAGCCTAGCACAGATACGCAGTATTTT.

The J gene is TRBJ1-1, the V gene TRBV27; TRBD1 matches 9 bases. The CDR3 extends over 13 amino acids. Germline V lookup: CDR1 MNHEY, CDR2 SMNVEV (reference sequence). J lost 6 bases, V lost 9 bases, and 8 bases had no gene match. The CDR3 is CASYRQGEAEAFF. The CDR3 DNA sequence: TGTGCCAGTTACCGACAGGGGGAGGCTGAAGCTTTCTTT.

This chain connects TRBV4-2 to TRBJ2-3; 10 nucleotides agree with TRBD2. Trimming at V came to 4 bases and at J to 0 bases, leaving 1 base not matched to a gene. The CDR3 has 15 amino acids. Looked up from germline, CDR1 is LGHNA and CDR2 is YNFKEQ. DNA of the CDR3: TGTGCCAGCAGCCTAGCGGGAGGTAGCACAGATACGCAGTATTTT. It specifies CASSLAGGSTDTQYF.

This clone appeared a single time. The V gene is TRBV6-1, the J gene TRBJ1-1; maybe TRBD1 (5 bases). The CDR3 is 14 amino acids. The V and J ends lost 2 bases and 0 bases respectively, with 7 bases between them. Germline assignment: CDR1 MNHNS and CDR2 SASEGT. The CDR3 coding sequence is TGTGCCAGCAGTGAAAGGGGCCTGAACACTGAAGCTTTCTTT. Residues: CASSERGLNTEAFF.

The V gene is TRBV6-5, the J gene TRBJ2-1; 10 bases are a match to TRBD2. The CDR3 extends over 15 amino acids. After removal of 2 bases from V and 10 bases from J, the junction contained 8 bases not matched to a gene. Germline values: CDR1 MNHEY, CDR2 SVGAGI. Here the CDR3 reads CASSYGAGGIWEQFF. The CDR3 DNA reads as TGTGCCAGCAGTTACGGAGCGGGAGGGATATGGGAGCAGTTCTTC.

The J gene is TRBJ1-2, the V gene TRBV6-1; tentatively, D is TRBD1 (6 bases). Germline CDR1 reads MNHNS; CDR2 reads SASEGT. Trimming cost V 6 bases and J 1 base, with 12 bases left between them. This CDR3 region has 14 residues. The DNA of the CDR3 is TGTGCCAGCAGCTCCGGGACACTTAACTATGGCTACACCTTC. Protein: CASSSGTLNYGYTF.

V usage is TRBV12-5 and J usage is TRBJ2-1; 12 bases are shared with TRBD2. The CDR3 sequence is 18 residues long. Germline CDR1 is LGHNT and CDR2 is FRNRAP. With V trimmed by 0 bases and J by 8 bases, 11 bases remained unmatched. DNA of the CDR3: TGTGCTAGTGGTTTGGTACAGGTTGGGCCTAGCGGGAGGGATGAGCAGTTCTTC. It is translated as CASGLVQVGPSGRDEQFF.

This chain connects TRBV30 to TRBJ2-2, with D possibly matching TRBD1 (6 bases). Germline CDR1 reads GTSNPN; CDR2 reads SVGIG (reference sequence). V was clipped by 5 bases and J by 7 bases, with 14 bases between them. The CDR3 spans 13 residues. CDR3 region: CAWAPGASGELFF. The DNA of the CDR3 is TGTGCCTGGGCCCCAGGGGCGAGCGGGGAGCTGTTTTTT.

This sequence joins TRBV11-2 and TRBJ2-1; 8 nucleotides match TRBD2. CDR3 length: 15 residues. CDR1 is SGHAT, CDR2 FQNNGV, per germline. Trimming took 5 bases from V and 9 from J; bases not matched to a gene: 12. The CDR3 spells CASSDTIAGYGEQFF. The CDR3 bases are TGTGCCAGCAGCGATACAATAGCGGGATATGGTGAGCAGTTCTTC. Using reference TRBV11-2 and TRBJ2-1 for the parts outside the CDR3, the full variable domain is EAGVAQSPRYKIIEKRQSVAFWCNPISGHATLYWYQQILGQGPKLLIQFQNNGVVDDSQLPKDRFSAERLKGVDSTLKIQPAKLEDSAVYLCASSDTIAGYGEQFFGPGTRLTVL.

V and J are TRBV5-1 and TRBJ2-6; D is possibly TRBD1 (6 bases). This CDR3 contains 17 residues. The germline V gene has CDR1 SGHRS and CDR2 YFSETQ. Trimming shortened V by 1 base and J by 2 bases, and 13 bases separated the two germline ends. CDR3 in DNA: TGCGCCAGCAGCTTGACAGGGTTCCCTCCTGGGGCCAACGTCCTGACTTTC. Encoded protein: CASSLTGFPPGANVLTF. Based on the CDR3 plus reference TRBV5-1 and TRBJ2-6, the full variable domain is KAGVTQTPRYLIKTRGQQVTLSCSPISGHRSVSWYQQTPGQGLQFLFEYFSETQRNKGNFPGRFSGRQFSNSRSEMNVSTLELGDSALYLCASSLTGFPPGANVLTFGAGSRLTVL.

The chain has TRBV6-5 and TRBJ1-1; D is perhaps TRBD1 (5 bases). V was cut by 8 bases and J by 1 base, with 14 bases left in between. This CDR3 comprises 14 residues. Germline V CDR1 and CDR2: MNHEY, SVGAGI. This chain's CDR3 is CASRAGLKNTEAFF. The CDR3 DNA is TGTGCCAGCCGGGCGGGACTGAAGAACACTGAAGCTTTCTTT.

The gene calls are TRBV5-4 and TRBJ1-1; D gene unclear. Germline V lookup: CDR1 SGHNT, CDR2 YYREEE (reference sequence). This CDR3 has 13 amino acids. The V end was cut by 3 bases, the J end by 5 bases, with 11 bases between. CDR3 sequence reads: CASSYMEKTEAFF. Here the CDR3 DNA reads TGTGCCAGCAGCTACATGGAGAAGACTGAAGCTTTCTTT.

V usage is TRBV5-1 and J usage is TRBJ2-7; a weak D match, TRBD2 (6 bases). The ends were cut back, 4 bases at V and 6 bases at J, with 11 bases in the middle. The CDR3 contains 12 residues. Looked up from germline, CDR1 is SGHRS and CDR2 is YFSETQ. CDR3: CASSINGGEQYF. In DNA form, the CDR3 reads TGCGCCAGCAGCATCAACGGGGGCGAGCAGTACTTC.

This chain uses TRBV28 with TRBJ2-5, with a weak D call TRBD1 (5 bases). Trimming shortened V by 5 bases and J by 1 base, and 11 bases separated the two germline ends. Germline V gene lookup returns CDR1 MDHEN and CDR2 SYDVKM. The CDR3 is 14 residues long. The CDR3 protein is CASSPDSFQETQYF. The CDR3 bases are TGTGCCAGCAGTCCCGACAGTTTCCAAGAGACCCAGTACTTC.

The V call is TRBV7-9, the J call TRBJ2-5; possibly TRBD2 for D (5 bases). V was pared by 6 bases and J by 9 bases, with 11 bases between. This CDR3 is 11 amino acids long. From germline, CDR1 is SEHNR and CDR2 FQNEAQ (reference sequence). CDR3 in amino acids: CASRGLEAQYF. In DNA form, the CDR3 reads TGTGCCAGCAGAGGATTGGAGGCCCAGTACTTC.

J is TRBJ2-3 and V is TRBV28; 9 nucleotides match TRBD2. V lost 4 bases, J lost 4 bases, and 9 bases stayed unmatched. The CDR3 is 16 residues long. CDR1 and CDR2 (germline): MDHEN, SYDVKM. The CDR3 region has the DNA TGTGCCAGCAGTTCGATAGCGGGAGTTCGCGCAGATACGCAGTATTTT. It yields the protein CASSSIAGVRADTQYF.

V is TRBV28 and J is TRBJ2-1; 11 bases fit TRBD2. The length of the CDR3 is 20 residues. The germline V gene encodes CDR1 MDHEN and CDR2 SYDVKM. Trimming took 5 bases from V and 1 from J; bases not matched to a gene: 16. CDR3 protein: CASSGRTSGPLRASYNEQFF. The CDR3 coding sequence is TGTGCCAGCAGTGGACGGACTAGCGGGCCCCTTCGGGCTTCCTACAATGAGCAGTTCTTC.

The chain recombines TRBV28 with TRBJ2-7, with 7 positions matching TRBD2. The V gene's germline CDR1 is MDHEN and CDR2 SYDVKM. V shed 6 bases, J shed 0 bases, and the junction held 8 bases outside the gene matches. CDR3 length equals 15 residues. The CDR3 DNA is TGTGCCAGCAGCCCTACTAGCGCTAACTCCTACGAGCAGTACTTC. Translated, it gives CASSPTSANSYEQYF.

This clone turned up a few times. The chain is built from TRBV7-2 and TRBJ1-6; tentative D call: TRBD1 (5 bases). The CDR3 length is 14 residues. V was clipped by 3 bases and J by 14 bases, with 17 bases between them. Germline values: CDR1 SGHTA, CDR2 FQGNSA. The CDR3 is CASSFTQGYSTLHF. Here the CDR3 DNA reads TGTGCCAGCAGCTTTACCCAGGGTTATTCGACCCTCCACTTT.

The rearrangement uses TRBV6-1 and TRBJ1-5; 7 bases map to TRBD1. With 7 bases clipped from V and 3 bases from J, the junction kept 3 bases outside the gene matches. Germline V lookup: CDR1 MNHNS, CDR2 SASEGT. CDR3 length: 13 amino acids. The CDR3, as DNA: TGTGCCAGCAACAGGGGCGACAATCAGCCCCAGCATTTT. Protein product: CASNRGDNQPQHF.